This paragraph covers one TCR beta chain sequence. Its antigen is currently unknown. This record belongs to a study of T-cell reconstitution after alpha-beta-depleted transplantation in children. Broader study findings: The study reportedly traced alpha-beta T cells about two months after transplant to several hundred expanded graft clones. At one year after transplant, newly produced T cells mostly accounted for T-cell counts and diversity.

A library of TCRbeta sequences, prepared with unique molecular identifiers, was generated. TCRdb re-derived calls from the PCR reads in MiXCR, one entry per CDR3 protein. The data contain hundreds of thousands of distinct CDR3 sequences, around 25% of them singletons. Germline V gene data show CDR1 as SQVTM and CDR2 as ANQGSEA. With V trimmed by 6 bases and J by 0 bases, 3 bases remained unmatched. The CDR3 has 13 residues. The sequencing used PBMCs, mostly from graft donor cells, collected 360 days after TCRalphabeta/CD19-depleted stem cell transplant. The chain recombines TRBV29-1 with TRBJ1-1, with 8 nucleotides matching TRBD1. The TCR sequence derives from a female patient aged 2-10 years who had a stem cell transplant for congenital amegakaryocytic thrombocytopenia, so the T cells may come from the graft donor. CDR3 DNA: TGCAGCGTGAGACAGGGGATGAACACTGAAGCTTTCTTT. Translated: CSVRQGMNTEAFF.